The entry that follows covers one T cell receptor (beta chain) sequence. The sample is drawn from a study of immune heterogeneity within non-small cell lung tumors. Samples each supplied around 640 ng of bulk tumor genomic DNA as template. Each primary tumor yielded several biopsies, collected far apart from one another at surgery. Enrolled patients presented with newly diagnosed, previously untreated non-small cell lung cancer and underwent curative surgery. CDR3 size: 13 residues. Germline CDR1 and CDR2: SEHNR and FQNEAQ (reference sequence). Trimming shortened V by 4 bases and J by 5 bases, and 10 bases separated the two germline ends. The TCR beta CDR3 region was amplified by multiplex PCR employing 32 V and 13 J primers. TCRdb processed the multiplex PCR reads anew with MiXCR; each CDR3 protein has one entry. This table holds approximately 7,200 distinct CDR3 sequences, roughly a fifth found once.

This TCR was sampled from a man aged 60 to 69 with non-small cell lung cancer. This chain connects TRBV7-9 to TRBJ2-3; D remains unclear. The sample taken for sequencing was lung tumor tissue. The CDR3 loop is CASSYEARDTQYF. DNA for the CDR3: TGTGCCAGCAGCTATGAAGCTAGAGATACGCAGTATTTT.